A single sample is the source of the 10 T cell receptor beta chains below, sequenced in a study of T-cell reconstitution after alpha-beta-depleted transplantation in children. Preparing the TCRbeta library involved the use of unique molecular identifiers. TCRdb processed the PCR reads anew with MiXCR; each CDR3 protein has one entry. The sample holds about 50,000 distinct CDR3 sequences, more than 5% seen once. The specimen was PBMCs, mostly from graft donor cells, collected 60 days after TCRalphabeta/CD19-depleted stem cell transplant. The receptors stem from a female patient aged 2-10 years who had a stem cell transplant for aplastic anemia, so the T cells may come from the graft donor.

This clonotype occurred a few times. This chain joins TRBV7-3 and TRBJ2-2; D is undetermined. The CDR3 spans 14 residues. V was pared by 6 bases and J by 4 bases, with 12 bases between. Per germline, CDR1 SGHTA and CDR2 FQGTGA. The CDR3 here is CASSPDTTTGELFF. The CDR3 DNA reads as TGTGCCAGCAGTCCCGACACAACCACCGGGGAGCTGTTTTTT.

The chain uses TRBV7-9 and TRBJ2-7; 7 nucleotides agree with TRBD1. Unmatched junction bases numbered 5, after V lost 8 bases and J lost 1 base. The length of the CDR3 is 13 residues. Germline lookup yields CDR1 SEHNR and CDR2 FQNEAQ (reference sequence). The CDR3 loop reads CASCPGQSYEQYF. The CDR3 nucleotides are TGTGCCAGCTGTCCGGGACAGTCCTACGAGCAGTACTTC.

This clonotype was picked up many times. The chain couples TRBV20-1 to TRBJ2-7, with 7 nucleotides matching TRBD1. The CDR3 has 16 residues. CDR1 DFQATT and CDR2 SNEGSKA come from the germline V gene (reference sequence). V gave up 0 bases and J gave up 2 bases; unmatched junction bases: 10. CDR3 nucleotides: TGCAGTGCTAGAGATAGATTGGGACAGTTCACCTACGAGCAGTACTTC. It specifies CSARDRLGQFTYEQYF.

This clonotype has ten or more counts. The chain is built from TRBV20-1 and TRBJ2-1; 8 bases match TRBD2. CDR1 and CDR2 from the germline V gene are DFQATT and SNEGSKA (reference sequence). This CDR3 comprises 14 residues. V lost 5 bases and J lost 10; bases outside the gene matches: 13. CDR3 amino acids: CSASGLGNTWEQFF. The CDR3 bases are TGCAGTGCTTCGGGACTAGGAAATACCTGGGAGCAGTTCTTC.

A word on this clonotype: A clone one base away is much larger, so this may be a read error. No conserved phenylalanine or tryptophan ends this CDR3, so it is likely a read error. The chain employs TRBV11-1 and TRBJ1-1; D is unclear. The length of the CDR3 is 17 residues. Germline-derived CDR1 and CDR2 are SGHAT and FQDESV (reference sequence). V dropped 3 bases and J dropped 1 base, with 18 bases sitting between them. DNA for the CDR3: TGTGCCAGCAGCTTCTACGGAACGCAGGCCGAGAACACTGAAGCTTTCCTT. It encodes CASSFYGTQAENTEAFL.

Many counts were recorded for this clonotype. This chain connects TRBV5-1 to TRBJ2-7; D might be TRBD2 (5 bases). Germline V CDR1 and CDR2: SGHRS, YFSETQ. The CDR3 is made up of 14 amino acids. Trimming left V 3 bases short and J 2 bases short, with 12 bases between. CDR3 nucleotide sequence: TGCGCCAGCAGCTCCGAGGGTCCCCCCTACGAGCAGTACTTC. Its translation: CASSSEGPPYEQYF.

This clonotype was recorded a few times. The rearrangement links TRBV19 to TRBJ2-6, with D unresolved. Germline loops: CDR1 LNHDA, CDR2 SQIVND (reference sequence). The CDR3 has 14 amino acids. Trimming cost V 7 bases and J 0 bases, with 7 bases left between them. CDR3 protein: CASKKLSGANVLTF. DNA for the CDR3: TGTGCCAGTAAGAAGCTCTCTGGGGCCAACGTCCTGACTTTC.

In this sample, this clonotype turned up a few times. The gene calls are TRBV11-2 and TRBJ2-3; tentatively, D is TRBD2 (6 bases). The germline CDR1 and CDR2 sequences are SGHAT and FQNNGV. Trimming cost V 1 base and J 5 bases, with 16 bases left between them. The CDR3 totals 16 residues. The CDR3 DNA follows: TGTGCCAGCAGCTTAGGGCTAGCGCCTAGGATAGATACGCAGTATTTT. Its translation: CASSLGLAPRIDTQYF.

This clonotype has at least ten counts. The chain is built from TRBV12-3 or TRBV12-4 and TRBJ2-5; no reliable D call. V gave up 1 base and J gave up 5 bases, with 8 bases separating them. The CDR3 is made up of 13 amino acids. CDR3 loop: CASSLERGETQYF. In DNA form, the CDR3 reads TGTGCCAGCAGTTTAGAACGTGGGGAGACCCAGTACTTC.

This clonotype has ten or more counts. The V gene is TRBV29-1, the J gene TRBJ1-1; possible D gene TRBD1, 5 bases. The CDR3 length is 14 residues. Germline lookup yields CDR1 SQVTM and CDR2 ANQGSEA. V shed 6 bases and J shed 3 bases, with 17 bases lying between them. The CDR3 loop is CSVAWGLGDTEAFF. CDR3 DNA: TGCAGCGTCGCGTGGGGTCTGGGGGACACTGAAGCTTTCTTT.